This TCR beta chain was sequenced during a study of cytomegalovirus exposure and HLA in healthy donors. Study summary: Among the roughly 400 donors who were genotyped, about 84% fell in the genetic ancestry cluster that is associated with self-reported Caucasian donors.

On this clone: Antigen: not known.

Findings of the study overall: Three CMV-associated chains were confirmed in vitro to be specific for CMV antigens.

The V segment lost 8 bases and the J segment 5 bases; nucleotides outside the gene matches: 13. The CDR3 contains 15 residues. In germline, CDR1 is LNHDA, CDR2 SQIVND (reference sequence). PCR primers comprised 60 Vbeta and 13 Jbeta primers. TCRdb's table, derived via immunoSEQ multiplex PCR, lists solely in-frame clones and lacks some. The sample shows some 220,000 clones, approximately 78% of them seen only once. The chain recombines TRBV19 with TRBJ2-7; 9 bases are a match to TRBD1. This sequence was found in a boy between 10 and 17 years old in good health and CMV-seronegative. Material: PBMCs. The CDR3 region has the DNA TGTGCCAGTCGGTCTACGGGACAGGGATCCGACGAGCAGTACTTC. Residues: CASRSTGQGSDEQYF.